A single sample is the source of the 5 T cell receptor beta chains below, sequenced in a study of blood T cell repertoires in COVID-19. This table comes from immunoSEQ multiplex PCR, and its TCRdb copy is limited to in-frame clones, with some not included. This sample has around 150,000 clones; about 80% occur once, and the top ten carry more than 6%. Sequencing was carried out using peripheral blood. These receptors were taken from a woman in her thirties or forties with COVID-19, enrolled during active disease.

V and J are TRBV5-5 and TRBJ2-7; D call uncertain. Germline CDR1 SGHKS, CDR2 YYEKEE (reference sequence). The CDR3 length is 13 residues. The V end was cut by 2 bases, the J end by 0 bases, with 6 bases between. CDR3 in DNA: TGTGCCAGCAGCTTCGCAGTCTCCTACGAGCAGTACGTC. It is translated as CASSFAVSYEQYV.

This chain joins TRBV29-1 and TRBJ1-2; 11 bases map to TRBD1. CDR1 and CDR2 (germline): SQVTM, ANQGSEA. This CDR3 contains 15 residues. V lost 1 base to trimming and J lost 2 bases; unmatched junction nucleotides: 3. The CDR3 region is CSVEARDRGNYGYTF. For the CDR3, the DNA is TGCAGCGTTGAAGCCCGGGACAGGGGGAACTATGGCTACACCTTC. Filled out from reference TRBV29-1 and TRBJ1-2, the complete variable domain reads SAVISQKPSRDICQRGTSLTIQCQVDSQVTMMFWYRQQPGQSLTLIATANQGSEATYESGFVIDKFPISRPNLTFSTLTVSNMSPEDSSIYLCSVEARDRGNYGYTFGSGTRLTVV.

The chain is built from TRBV7-2 and TRBJ2-7; the match to TRBD2 covers 10 bases. This CDR3 region has 15 residues. Trimming took 5 bases from V and 0 from J; bases not matched to a gene: 4. Germline lookup yields CDR1 SGHTA and CDR2 FQGNSA. In DNA, the CDR3 is TGTGCCAGCAGCATTAGCGGGAGGACCTCCTACGAGCAGTACTTC. It translates to CASSISGRTSYEQYF.

The genes are TRBV6-5 and TRBJ1-4; D uncertain. CDR1 MNHEY and CDR2 SVGAGI come from the germline V gene. This CDR3 has 12 residues. The germline V and J ends were trimmed by 5 bases and 8 bases, with 9 bases remaining between them. CDR3 DNA: TGTGCCAGCAGTCCTGCTCGGGAAAAACTGTTTTTT. Amino acid sequence: CASSPAREKLFF.

This chain joins TRBV6-5 and TRBJ2-7, with D possibly being TRBD1 (5 bases). Germline V CDR1 and CDR2: MNHEY, SVGAGI. The CDR3 contains 15 residues. Trimming cost V 6 bases and J 0 bases, with 15 bases left between them. The DNA of the CDR3 is TGTGCCAGCAGATTGAAGGACACCCCCTCCTACGAGCAGTACTTC. Protein: CASRLKDTPSYEQYF.